This TCR beta chain was recovered during a study of T cells in Graves' hyperthyroidism and ophthalmopathy. Amplified TCR beta CDR3 regions derived from RNA transcripts. The HTBI primer set was used in a first-round RT-PCR of the TCR CDR3. One entry per CDR3 protein, called by TCRdb with MiXCR from the multiplex PCR reads. The sample holds 250,000 to 300,000 distinct CDR3 sequences; less than 15% are singletons and the top ten take 13%. This clonotype showed up just once. The CDR3 loop spans 13 amino acids. Between the trimmed V and J ends, which lost 7 bases and 9 bases, there was a span of 16 bases. Germline V lookup: CDR1 LNHDA, CDR2 SQIVND (reference sequence).

Sequencing input: blood. V usage is TRBV19 and J usage is TRBJ2-1, with a possible D match to TRBD2 (6 bases). The TCR was taken from a woman in her thirties or forties with Graves' hyperthyroidism that later progressed to Graves' ophthalmopathy. The CDR3 coding sequence is TGTGCCAGTAATCTAGGGACTTCTAGTGAGCAGTTCTTC. Translated, it gives CASNLGTSSEQFF.